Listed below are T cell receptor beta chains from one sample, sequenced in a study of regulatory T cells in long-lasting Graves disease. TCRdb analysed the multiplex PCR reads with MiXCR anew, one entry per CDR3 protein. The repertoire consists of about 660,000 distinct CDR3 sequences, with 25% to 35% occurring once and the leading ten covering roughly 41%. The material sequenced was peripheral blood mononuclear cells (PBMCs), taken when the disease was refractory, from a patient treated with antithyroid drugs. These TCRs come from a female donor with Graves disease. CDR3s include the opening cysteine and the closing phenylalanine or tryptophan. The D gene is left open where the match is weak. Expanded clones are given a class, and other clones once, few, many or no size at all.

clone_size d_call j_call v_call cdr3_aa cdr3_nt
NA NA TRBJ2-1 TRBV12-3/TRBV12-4 CASSLSLEQFF TGTGCCAGCAGTCTTAGCTTAGAGCAGTTCTTC
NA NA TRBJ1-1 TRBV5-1 CASSGIAGPNTEAFF TGCGCCAGCAGTGGGATCGCAGGGCCTAACACTGAAGCTTTCTTT
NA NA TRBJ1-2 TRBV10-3 CAISEGTVDYGYTF TGTGCCATCAGTGAGGGGACTGTTGACTATGGCTACACCTTC
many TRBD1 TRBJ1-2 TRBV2 CARNRGLNYGYTF TGTGCCAGGAACAGGGGGCTTAACTATGGCTACACCTTC
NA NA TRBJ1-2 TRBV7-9 CASTAAFYGYTF TGTGCCAGCACAGCCGCTTTCTATGGCTACACCTTC
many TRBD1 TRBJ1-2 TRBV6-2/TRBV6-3 CASSREGQGLYGYTF TGTGCCAGCAGTCGAGAGGGACAGGGCCTCTATGGCTACACCTTC
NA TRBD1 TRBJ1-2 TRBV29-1 CSVNTGQDNGYTF TGCAGCGTAAATACGGGACAGGACAATGGCTACACCTTC
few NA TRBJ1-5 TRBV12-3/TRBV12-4 CASSFRGRNQSQHF TGTGCCAGCAGTTTTAGGGGTCGGAATCAGTCCCAGCATTTT
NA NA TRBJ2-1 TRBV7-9 CASSTPAMERASSYNEQFF TGTGCCAGCAGCACCCCGGCGATGGAACGGGCAAGCTCCTACAATGAGCAGTTCTTC
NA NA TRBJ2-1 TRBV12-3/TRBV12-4 CASSPLGGAGGEQFF TGTGCCAGCAGTCCTCTTGGCGGAGCCGGTGGGGAGCAGTTCTTC
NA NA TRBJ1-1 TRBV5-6 CASSLMGRTEAFF TGTGCCAGCAGCTTGATGGGTAGGACTGAAGCTTTCTTT
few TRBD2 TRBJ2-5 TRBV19 CASSPGGLAGGPETQYF TGTGCCAGTAGTCCGGGGGGACTAGCGGGGGGGCCAGAGACCCAGTACTTC
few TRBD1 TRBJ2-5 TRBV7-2 CASSLGDRGGETQYF TGTGCCAGCAGCTTAGGGGACAGGGGAGGAGAGACCCAGTACTTC
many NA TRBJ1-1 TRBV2 CASALNNPGTEAFF TGTGCCAGCGCACTAAACAACCCGGGAACTGAAGCTTTCTTT
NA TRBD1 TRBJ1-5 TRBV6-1 CASGDREGIGQPQHF TGTGCCAGCGGGGACAGGGAGGGGATTGGTCAGCCCCAGCATTTT
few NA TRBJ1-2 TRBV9 CASSVAGARGGYTF TGTGCCAGCAGCGTAGCCGGGGCCCGAGGGGGCTACACCTTC
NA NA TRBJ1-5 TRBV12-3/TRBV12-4 CASTYGDAVGQPQHF TGTGCCAGCACCTACGGGGACGCAGTCGGACAGCCCCAGCATTTT
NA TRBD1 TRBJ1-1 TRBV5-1 CASSGDRGAEAFF TGCGCCAGCAGCGGGGACAGGGGGGCTGAAGCTTTCTTT
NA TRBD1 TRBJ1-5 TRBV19 CASRTTHRGSNQPQHF TGTGCCAGTAGGACCACCCACAGGGGTAGCAATCAGCCCCAGCATTTT
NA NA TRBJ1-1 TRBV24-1 CATRDSGRLGTNTEAFF TGTGCCACCAGGGACAGCGGTCGGCTAGGCACGAACACTGAAGCTTTCTTT
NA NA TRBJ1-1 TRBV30 CAWRDSNGLPAFF TGTGCCTGGAGGGACAGTAATGGCCTTCCAGCTTTCTTT
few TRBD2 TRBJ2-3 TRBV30 CARSPPLAETDTQYF TGTGCCCGGAGTCCTCCTCTAGCGGAGACAGATACGCAGTATTTT
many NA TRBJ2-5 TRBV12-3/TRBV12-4 CASRAEDQGQETQYF TGTGCCAGCAGAGCAGAGGATCAGGGGCAAGAGACCCAGTACTTC
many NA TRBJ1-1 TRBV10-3 CAISGGNTEAFF TGTGCCATCAGTGGAGGGAACACTGAAGCTTTCTTT
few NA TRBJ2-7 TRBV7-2 CASSSASDWSSYEQYF TGTGCCAGCAGCTCAGCTTCGGACTGGAGCTCCTACGAGCAGTACTTC
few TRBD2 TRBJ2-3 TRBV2 CASTQAGGRTDTQYF TGTGCCAGTACCCAAGCGGGAGGGCGCACAGATACGCAGTATTTT
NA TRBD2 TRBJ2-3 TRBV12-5 CASGLDPVGGRDAQYF TGTGCTAGTGGTTTGGACCCAGTCGGCGGGAGAGACGCGCAGTATTTT
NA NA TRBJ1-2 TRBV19 CASNRGRVYGYTF TGTGCCAGTAATCGGGGACGGGTCTATGGCTACACCTTC
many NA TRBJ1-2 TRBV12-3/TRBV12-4 CASRLQGHNIYGYTF TGTGCCAGCAGACTTCAGGGACACAATATATATGGCTACACCTTC
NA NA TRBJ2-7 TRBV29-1 CSAESGNSYEQYF TGCAGCGCCGAATCAGGAAACTCCTACGAGCAGTACTTC
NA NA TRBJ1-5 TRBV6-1 CASSEAGSGNQPQHF TGTGCCAGCAGTGAAGCAGGCAGCGGCAATCAGCCCCAGCATTTT
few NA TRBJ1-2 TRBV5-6 CASSLAIPGGGYTF TGTGCCAGCAGCTTGGCGATCCCGGGAGGTGGCTACACCTTC
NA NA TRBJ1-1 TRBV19 CASSLTVATMNTEAFF TGTGCCAGTAGTCTCACCGTGGCCACCATGAACACTGAAGCTTTCTTT
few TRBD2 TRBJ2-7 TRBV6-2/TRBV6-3 CASSEAGVAFSYEQYF TGTGCCAGCAGTGAAGCGGGGGTCGCATTCTCCTACGAGCAGTACTTC
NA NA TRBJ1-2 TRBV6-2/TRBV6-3 CASSSQMEVYGYTF TGTGCCAGCAGTTCTCAGATGGAGGTCTATGGCTACACCTTC
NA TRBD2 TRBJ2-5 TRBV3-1 CASSQVGLPPGETQYF TGTGCCAGCAGCCAAGTGGGACTACCACCGGGGGAGACCCAGTACTTC
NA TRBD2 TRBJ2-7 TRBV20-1 CSARHCRRGPSGISYEQYF TGCAGTGCTCGCCATTGCCGGAGGGGACCTAGCGGGATTTCCTACGAGCAGTACTTC
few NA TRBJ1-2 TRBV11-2 CASSFSADTNYGYTF TGTGCCAGCAGCTTCTCTGCGGACACTAACTATGGCTACACCTTC
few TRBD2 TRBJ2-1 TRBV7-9 CASSPILREYNEQFF TGTGCCAGCAGTCCCATTCTGCGGGAGTACAATGAGCAGTTCTTC
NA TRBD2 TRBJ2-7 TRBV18 CASSPLGLAGRGPYEQYF TGTGCCAGCTCACCTCTGGGACTAGCAGGCCGAGGACCCTACGAGCAGTACTTC
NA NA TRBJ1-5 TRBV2 CASSLWGINQPQHF TGTGCCAGCAGCCTCTGGGGGATCAATCAGCCCCAGCATTTT
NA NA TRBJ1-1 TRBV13 CASSQMGHLNTEAFF TGTGCCAGCAGCCAAATGGGACACCTGAACACTGAAGCTTTCTTT
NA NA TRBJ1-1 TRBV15 CATSRESFRGIDTEAFF TGTGCCACCAGCAGAGAATCGTTTCGGGGTATTGACACTGAAGCTTTCTTT
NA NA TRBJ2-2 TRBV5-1 CASRILIDTGELFF TGCGCCAGCAGGATACTCATTGACACCGGGGAGCTGTTTTTT
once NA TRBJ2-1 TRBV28 CASSPPGSGLYNEQFF TGTGCCAGCAGTCCTCCAGGTAGCGGCCTCTACAATGAGCAGTTCTTC
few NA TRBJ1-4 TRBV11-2 CASSLSPGVFEKLFF TGTGCCAGCAGCTTATCGCCCGGGGTTTTTGAAAAACTGTTTTTT
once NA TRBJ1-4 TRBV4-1 CASSQDSLTATNEKLFF TGCGCCAGCAGCCAAGACTCATTGACCGCAACTAATGAAAAACTGTTTTTT
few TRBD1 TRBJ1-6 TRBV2 CASSGDRGNSPLHF TGTGCCAGCAGTGGGGACAGGGGCAACTCACCCCTCCACTTT
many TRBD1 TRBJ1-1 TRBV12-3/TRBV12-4 CASSPQGWSTEAFF TGTGCCAGCAGTCCACAGGGGTGGAGCACTGAAGCTTTCTTT
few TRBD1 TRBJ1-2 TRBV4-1 CASSQGTGVRGYTF TGCGCCAGCAGCCAGGGAACAGGGGTCCGGGGCTACACCTTC
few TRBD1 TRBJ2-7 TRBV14 CASSPGDSRGWYEQYF TGTGCCAGCAGCCCTGGGGACAGCCGGGGATGGTACGAGCAGTACTTC
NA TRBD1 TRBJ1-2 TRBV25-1 CASSRQDRGDYGYTF TGTGCCAGCAGTCGCCAGGACAGGGGAGACTATGGCTACACCTTC
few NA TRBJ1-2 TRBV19 CASSGEFYGYTF TGTGCCAGTTCGGGAGAGTTCTATGGCTACACCTTC